The 25 T cell receptor beta chains reported below all come from one sample, sequenced in a study of OX40 agonist ivuxolimab in advanced cancers. Here immunoSEQ multiplex PCR was the method, and the copy in TCRdb shows in-frame clones only, minus some. The sample lists almost 70,000 clones, 86% occurring once. Sequences were derived from CD4+ or CD8+ T cells sorted from blood, sampled in a trial of the OX40 agonist ivuxolimab. Receptor source: an adult with an advanced solid tumor such as melanoma, head and neck, liver or kidney cancer.

This rearrangement joins TRBV28 to TRBJ2-5, with TRBD2 identical over 9 bases. V was clipped by 7 bases and J by 2 bases; unmatched bases: 5. CDR1 is MDHEN and CDR2 is SYDVKM in the germline V gene. This CDR3 has 14 amino acids. This chain's CDR3 is CASKAGGAQETQYF. The CDR3 nucleotides are TGTGCCAGCAAAGCGGGGGGTGCACAAGAGACCCAGTACTTC.

The chain combines TRBV18 with TRBJ2-1, with a weak D call TRBD2 (5 bases). The CDR3 loop spans 12 amino acids. Germline CDR1 reads KGHSH; CDR2 reads LQKENI. V lost 5 bases and J lost 8, with 10 bases in between. The CDR3 DNA is TGTGCCAGCTCAAACCGGGGTGATGAGCAGTTCTTC. This translates into CASSNRGDEQFF. The variable domain in full, completed from reference TRBV18 and TRBJ2-1, reads NAGVMQNPRHLVRRRGQEARLRCSPMKGHSHVYWYRQLPEEGLKFMVYLQKENIIDESGMPKERFSAEFPKEGPSILRIQQVVRGDSAAYFCASSNRGDEQFFGPGTRLTVL.

This chain uses TRBV10-3 with TRBJ2-3; 10 nucleotides match TRBD2. Looked up from germline, CDR1 is ENHRY and CDR2 is SYGVKD. The V segment lost 10 bases and the J segment 1 base; nucleotides outside the gene matches: 8. This CDR3 has 15 residues. The CDR3 loop is CATGVAGGGTDTQYF. The DNA of the CDR3 is TGTGCCACGGGCGTAGCGGGGGGTGGCACAGATACGCAGTATTTT.

The CDR3 nucleotides are TGTGCCAGCAGCCCCGGTGCTAGCACAGATACGCAGTATTTT. Translating it yields CASSPGASTDTQYF. The V gene is TRBV11-3, the J gene TRBJ2-3; D is ambiguous. CDR1 is SGHNT, CDR2 YENEEA, per germline. The CDR3 length is 14 residues. Trimming removed 5 bases at V and 0 bases at J, with 9 bases between.

The chain recombines TRBV1 with TRBJ1-4. TRBV1 is a documented pseudogene. The CDR3 is made up of 13 amino acids. The DNA for the CDR3 is TGCACCAGCAGCCAAGTGAGGAATGAAAAACTGTTTTTT. As protein: CTSSQVRNEKLFF.

The gene calls are TRBV18 and TRBJ2-1; D call uncertain. The length of the CDR3 is 11 residues. Germline V gives CDR1 KGHSH, CDR2 LQKENI. V lost 3 bases and J 10 bases, leaving 7 bases between the germline ends. The CDR3 spells CASSPREEQFF. The CDR3 nucleotides are TGTGCCAGCTCACCGAGAGAAGAGCAGTTCTTC.

The chain links TRBV7-9 to TRBJ1-1; D is undetermined. V was pared by 7 bases and J by 1 base, with 16 bases between. The CDR3 is 15 residues long. Looked up from germline, CDR1 is SEHNR and CDR2 is FQNEAQ (reference sequence). CDR3 amino acids: CASTTLGPGNTEAFF. CDR3 nucleotides: TGTGCCAGCACGACCCTGGGCCCCGGGAACACTGAAGCTTTCTTT.

The chain links TRBV28 to TRBJ2-7, with D unclear. The CDR3 totals 12 residues. Trimming stripped 6 bases from V and 4 bases from J, with 10 bases between. The germline V gene has CDR1 MDHEN and CDR2 SYDVKM. CDR3 amino acids: CASRSDLYEQYF. Here the CDR3 DNA reads TGTGCCAGCAGATCGGACCTATACGAGCAGTACTTC.

This chain links TRBV18 with TRBJ2-6; D is possibly TRBD2 (5 bases). Germline CDR1 KGHSH, CDR2 LQKENI. The CDR3 runs 15 residues. Trimming removed 2 bases from V and 2 bases from J, with 7 bases in between. The CDR3 DNA is TGTGCCAGCTCACCAAGGGAGACTGGGGCCAACGTCCTGACTTTC. It is translated as CASSPRETGANVLTF.

V usage is TRBV18 and J usage is TRBJ1-2; 9 bases agree with TRBD1. The CDR3 has 17 residues. Germline trimming cut 6 bases from V and 0 bases from J; bases unmatched to any gene: 11. Germline V gene lookup returns CDR1 KGHSH and CDR2 LQKENI. DNA for the CDR3: TGTGCCAGCTCTTCACTTGGGACAGGGCAGTCTAACTATGGCTACACCTTC. This translates into CASSSLGTGQSNYGYTF.

The chain couples TRBV4-1 to TRBJ1-2; 7 bases fit TRBD1. From germline, CDR1 is MGHRA and CDR2 YSYEKL. J was trimmed by 0 bases and V by 1 base; bases with no gene match: 2. This CDR3 region has 15 residues. The CDR3 sequence: CASSQATGSNYGYTF. The CDR3, as DNA: TGCGCCAGCAGCCAAGCGACAGGGTCTAACTATGGCTACACCTTC.

This clone came up a few times. V gene TRBV6-5 combines with J gene TRBJ1-1; no reliable D call. V was trimmed by 6 bases and J by 6 bases, leaving 14 bases between them. CDR1 MNHEY and CDR2 SVGAGI come from the germline V gene. The CDR3 extends over 13 amino acids. The CDR3 sequence is CASSRVLGAEAFF. Here the CDR3 DNA reads TGTGCCAGCAGCCGCGTCCTTGGGGCTGAAGCTTTCTTT.

The chain joins TRBV5-4 to TRBJ1-2; 7 nucleotides match TRBD1. CDR1 and CDR2 from the germline V gene are SGHNT and YYREEE (reference sequence). The V segment lost 0 bases and the J segment 2 bases; nucleotides outside the gene matches: 4. The length of the CDR3 is 15 residues. The CDR3 DNA reads as TGTGCCAGCAGCTTGGCACTACAGGGGAACTATGGCTACACCTTC. Translating gives CASSLALQGNYGYTF.

The chain has TRBV27 and TRBJ1-1; no definite D call. Trimming left V 4 bases short and J 3 bases short, with 12 bases between. The CDR3 spans 14 residues. Looked up from germline, CDR1 is MNHEY and CDR2 is SMNVEV (reference sequence). The CDR3 sequence is CASSSITQDTEAFF. Here the CDR3 DNA reads TGTGCCAGCAGTTCGATTACGCAGGACACTGAAGCTTTCTTT.

The V gene is TRBV5-6, the J gene TRBJ1-2, with TRBD1 matching 10 bases. Germline assignment: CDR1 SGHDT and CDR2 YYEEEE. Germline trimming cut 4 bases from V and 0 bases from J; bases unmatched to any gene: 6. The CDR3 has 16 residues. CDR3 nucleotide sequence: TGTGCCAGCAGCCCCGGGACAGGGGTAGCTAACTATGGCTACACCTTC. Translation: CASSPGTGVANYGYTF.

The chain has TRBV15 and TRBJ1-2; no reliable D call. V was pared by 0 bases and J by 8 bases, with 13 bases between. Germline V gene lookup returns CDR1 LNHNV and CDR2 YYDKDF (reference sequence). The CDR3 runs 14 residues. The CDR3 bases are TGTGCCACCAGCAGAGATCGCGGACCGGGAGGCTACACCTTC. Translation gives CATSRDRGPGGYTF.

The V gene is TRBV11-3, the J gene TRBJ1-2; 7 bases align to TRBD1. The CDR3 sequence is 12 residues long. The V gene's germline CDR1 is SGHNT and CDR2 YENEEA. V lost 4 bases and J lost 8; bases outside the gene matches: 4. In DNA, the CDR3 is TGTGCCAGCAGCTCCGGACAGGTCGGCTACACCTTC. This encodes CASSSGQVGYTF.

The chain has TRBV5-5 and TRBJ2-7; no definite D call. The germline V gene has CDR1 SGHKS and CDR2 YYEKEE (reference sequence). Trimming took 1 base from V and 0 from J, leaving 8 bases between them. The CDR3 sequence is 14 residues long. For the CDR3, the DNA is TGTGCCAGCAGCTTGTCGGGCAGCTCCTACGAGCAGTACTTC. Translating it yields CASSLSGSSYEQYF.

The table lists this clone with a count of one. V usage is TRBV5-1 and J usage is TRBJ1-5; tentatively, D is TRBD1 (5 bases). Germline CDR1 and CDR2: SGHRS and YFSETQ. The V gene lost 4 bases and the J gene lost 3 bases, with 14 bases spanning the gap. CDR3 length equals 15 residues. CDR3 nucleotide sequence: TGCGCCAGCAGCAGGGACTCCCCAGACAATCAGCCCCAGCATTTT. It is translated as CASSRDSPDNQPQHF.

V is TRBV2 and J is TRBJ2-1, with a tentative D call TRBD1 (6 bases). V was clipped by 8 bases and J by 4 bases, with 12 bases between them. From germline, CDR1 is SNHLY and CDR2 FYNNEI. The CDR3 covers 13 residues. The CDR3 coding sequence is TGTGCCAGCGAGCGACAGGATTACAATGAGCAGTTCTTC. Residues: CASERQDYNEQFF.

This rearrangement joins TRBV7-2 to TRBJ1-3; D is undetermined. Germline loops: CDR1 SGHTA, CDR2 FQGNSA. The CDR3 is 13 amino acids. Trimming took 3 bases from V and 4 from J, leaving 7 bases between them. The CDR3 loop reads CASSFVWGNTIYF. CDR3 coding DNA: TGTGCCAGCAGCTTCGTGTGGGGAAACACCATATATTTT.

CDR3 DNA: TGTGCCAGCAGCCCGGGGACAGGGTTCACAGATACGCAGTATTTT. Translated: CASSPGTGFTDTQYF. The genes are TRBV11-3 and TRBJ2-3, with 9 bases identical to TRBD1. Germline V CDR1 and CDR2: SGHNT, YENEEA. Trimming cost V 5 bases and J 2 bases; bases outside gene matches: 5. This CDR3 is 15 amino acids long.

The chain combines TRBV30 with TRBJ1-6; 9 bases map to TRBD1. CDR1 GTSNPN and CDR2 SVGIG come from the germline V gene (reference sequence). V lost 2 bases to trimming and J lost 8 bases; unmatched junction nucleotides: 7. The CDR3 totals 15 residues. CDR3 in amino acids: CAWSTTGGMHSPLHF. The CDR3 DNA sequence: TGTGCCTGGAGTACAACAGGGGGCATGCATTCACCCCTCCACTTT.

The chain employs TRBV6-5 and TRBJ2-3; tentative D call: TRBD1 (5 bases). Germline CDR1 is MNHEY and CDR2 is SVGAGI. CDR3 length: 12 amino acids. Trimming left V 6 bases short and J 1 base short, with 5 bases between. The chain's CDR3 is CASSRGTDTQYF. The CDR3 region has the DNA TGTGCCAGCAGCAGGGGCACAGATACGCAGTATTTT.

This clone has only one observation. The V call is TRBV5-6, the J call TRBJ2-3; 8 bases match TRBD2. The CDR3 loop spans 13 amino acids. The junction had 4 bases not matched to a gene; V was cut back by 9 bases and J by 1 base. Germline V lookup: CDR1 SGHDT, CDR2 YYEEEE. The CDR3 here is CATLLAGTDTQYF. In nucleotides, the CDR3 is TGTGCCACACTACTAGCGGGCACAGATACGCAGTATTTT.